A single sample is the source of the 7 T cell receptor beta chains below, sequenced in a study of CD4 and CD8 cells across lung adenocarcinoma regions. From the PCR reads, TCRdb called clonotypes with MiXCR, one entry per CDR3 protein. The sample holds nearly 7,000 distinct CDR3 sequences, roughly 54% seen once. Source material: CD8+ T cells from the center of a lung tumor. These receptors came from a male donor with lung adenocarcinoma. The CD4 and CD8 labels of this study may be unreliable.

The table lists this clonotype with many counts. The rearrangement joins TRBV6-4 to TRBJ2-1; the match to TRBD1 covers 7 bases. Germline CDR1 and CDR2: MRHNA and SNTAGT. J was trimmed by 9 bases and V by 5 bases; bases with no gene match: 10. The CDR3 runs 14 residues. Here the CDR3 reads CASSTGVEQSEQFF. The CDR3 DNA reads as TGTGCCAGCAGTACAGGGGTGGAACAATCTGAGCAGTTCTTC.

This clonotype showed up many times. The chain couples TRBV10-3 to TRBJ2-2; D call uncertain. Trimming left V 11 bases short and J 9 bases short, with 16 bases between. This CDR3 is 12 amino acids long. Germline loops: CDR1 ENHRY, CDR2 SYGVKD. In nucleotides, the CDR3 is TGTGCCTCCGCTCCCGGTCGCTGGGAGCTGTTTTTT. Protein sequence: CASAPGRWELFF.

The V call is TRBV6-1, the J call TRBJ2-3; 9 positions match TRBD2. Per the germline V gene, CDR1 is MNHNS and CDR2 is SASEGT. V dropped 0 bases and J dropped 5; count of bases not matched to a gene: 6. This CDR3 contains 16 residues. The CDR3 here is CASSEAPGLAKDTQYF. In DNA, the CDR3 is TGTGCCAGCAGTGAAGCTCCGGGACTAGCCAAAGATACGCAGTATTTT.

By share, this clonotype counts as medium-sized. The rearrangement joins TRBV10-1 to TRBJ2-3, with 7 nucleotides matching TRBD2. Germline CDR1 WNHNN, CDR2 SYGVQD (reference sequence). With V trimmed by 3 bases and J by 4 bases, 7 bases remained unmatched. The CDR3 spans 15 residues. CDR3 in amino acids: CASSEGGRVSDTQYF. CDR3 coding DNA: TGCGCCAGCAGTGAAGGCGGGAGAGTGTCAGATACGCAGTATTTT.

The V call is TRBV5-4, the J call TRBJ2-5; tentatively, D is TRBD2 (5 bases). The germline gives CDR1 SGHNT, CDR2 YYREEE (reference sequence). The CDR3 runs 15 residues. Trimming removed 2 bases at V and 1 base at J, with 12 bases between. The CDR3 bases are TGTGCCAGCAGCTTACGGGTCGGAGGCCAAGAGACCCAGTACTTC. It is translated as CASSLRVGGQETQYF.

The genes are TRBV6-1 and TRBJ2-1, with TRBD1 matching 7 bases. Per germline, CDR1 MNHNS and CDR2 SASEGT. The CDR3 contains 17 residues. Trimming cost V 6 bases and J 7 bases; bases outside gene matches: 18. The CDR3 sequence: CASRQGLAAVRTNEQFF. The CDR3 region has the DNA TGTGCCAGCAGACAGGGGCTCGCGGCTGTTCGCACAAATGAGCAGTTCTTC.

The chain combines TRBV6-1 with TRBJ1-2; D unclear. In germline, CDR1 is MNHNS, CDR2 SASEGT. V lost 0 bases and J lost 8, with 10 bases in between. This CDR3 comprises 13 residues. CDR3 loop: CASSEAGRRGYTF. The CDR3 DNA follows: TGTGCCAGCAGTGAAGCAGGACGAAGGGGCTACACCTTC.